This T cell receptor (beta chain) was captured by sequencing in a study of blood T cell repertoires in COVID-19. Original data processing: Amplified reference gene primers provided the basis for estimating nucleated cell counts. Sequenced by immunoSEQ multiplex PCR; TCRdb stores in-frame clones only, minus some. The DNA gave D and trimming, while V, J and clone size come from that table. The sample records about 200,000 clones, approximately 80% being singletons. Germline V gene lookup returns CDR1 SGHAT and CDR2 FQNNGV. J lost 2 bases, V lost 5 bases, and 6 bases had no gene match. The CDR3 runs 15 residues.

The sequence derives from a human donor with acute or convalescent COVID-19. The donor label of this sample is uncertain. Sequencing input: peripheral blood. The rearrangement uses TRBV11-2 and TRBJ2-3, with 8 positions matching TRBD2. The CDR3, as DNA: TGTGCCAGCAGCGGCCGACTAGCGATCACAGATACGCAGTATTTT. Its protein is CASSGRLAITDTQYF.